By sample fraction, the clone carrying this T cell receptor beta chain is medium-sized. As yet, its antigen is unknown. Findings and limits, study-wide: Tumor memory CD4+ T cell TCR gene usage was found to cluster with blood and lymph node memory CD4+ cells and with lymph node naive CD4+ cells.

After constant-region reverse-primer amplification, full-length variable regions underwent semi-nested PCR with Nested Universal Primer A. One entry per CDR3 protein results from TCRdb running MiXCR on the 5' RACE reads. The sample contains 55,000 to 75,000 distinct CDR3 sequences, 25% to 35% of which appear only once. The sample consisted of tumor-infiltrating naive CD4+ T cells sorted from the breast tumor. This sample's subset: naive CD4+ T cells, CD4+CD45RA+CD25-. The receptor's source is a female donor with breast cancer.

The CDR3 DNA sequence: TGTGCCAGCAGTGTCGACAGTAATAGCAATCAGCCCCAGCATTTT. It specifies CASSVDSNSNQPQHF. J is TRBJ1-5 and V is TRBV2, with a tentative D call TRBD1 (5 bases). This CDR3 region has 15 residues. Trimming removed 4 bases at V and 0 bases at J, with 10 bases between. Germline loops: CDR1 SNHLY, CDR2 FYNNEI.